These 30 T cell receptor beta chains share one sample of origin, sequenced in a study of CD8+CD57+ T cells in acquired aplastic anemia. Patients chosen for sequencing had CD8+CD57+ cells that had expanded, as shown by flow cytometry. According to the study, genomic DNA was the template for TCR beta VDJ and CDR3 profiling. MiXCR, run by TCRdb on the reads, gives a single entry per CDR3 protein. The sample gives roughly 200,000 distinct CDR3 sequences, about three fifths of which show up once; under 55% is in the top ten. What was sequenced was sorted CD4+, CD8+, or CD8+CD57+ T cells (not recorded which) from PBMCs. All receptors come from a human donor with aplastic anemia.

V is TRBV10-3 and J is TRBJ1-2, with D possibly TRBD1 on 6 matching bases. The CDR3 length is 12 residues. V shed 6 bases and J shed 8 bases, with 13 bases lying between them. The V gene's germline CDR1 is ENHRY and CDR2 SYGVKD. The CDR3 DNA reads TGTGCCATCAGGGGACACTTAATCGGCTACACCTTC. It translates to CAIRGHLIGYTF.

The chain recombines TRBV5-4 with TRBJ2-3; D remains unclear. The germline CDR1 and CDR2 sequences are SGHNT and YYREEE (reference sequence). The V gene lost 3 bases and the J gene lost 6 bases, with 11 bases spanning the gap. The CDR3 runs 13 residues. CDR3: CASSSLVADTQYF. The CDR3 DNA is TGTGCCAGCAGCTCTTTAGTGGCGGATACGCAGTATTTT. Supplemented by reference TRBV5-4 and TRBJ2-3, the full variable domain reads ETGVTQSPTHLIKTRGQQVTLRCSSQSGHNTVSWYQQALGQGPQFIFQYYREEENGRGNFPPRFSGLQFPNYSSELNVNALELDDSALYLCASSSLVADTQYFGPGTRLTVL.

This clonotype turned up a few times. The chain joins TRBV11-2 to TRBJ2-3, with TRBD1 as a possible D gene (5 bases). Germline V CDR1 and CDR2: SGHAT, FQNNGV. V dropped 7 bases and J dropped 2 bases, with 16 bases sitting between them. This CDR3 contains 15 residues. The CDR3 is CASNDRRDFTDTQYF. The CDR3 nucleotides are TGTGCCAGCAACGATCGCAGGGATTTCACAGATACGCAGTATTTT.

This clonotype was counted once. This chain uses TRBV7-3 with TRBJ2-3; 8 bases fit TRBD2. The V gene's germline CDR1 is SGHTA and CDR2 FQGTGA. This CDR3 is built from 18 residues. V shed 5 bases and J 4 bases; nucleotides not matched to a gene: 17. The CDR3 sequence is CASSPLAFGGGGADTQYF. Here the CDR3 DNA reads TGTGCCAGCAGCCCTCTTGCATTCGGGGGGGGAGGGGCAGATACGCAGTATTTT.

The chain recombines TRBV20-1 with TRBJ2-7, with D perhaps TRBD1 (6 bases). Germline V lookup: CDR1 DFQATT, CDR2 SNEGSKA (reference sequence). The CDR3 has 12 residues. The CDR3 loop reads CSAGKGAYEQYF. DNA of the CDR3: TGCAGCGCTGGGAAGGGGGCCTACGAGCAGTACTTC.

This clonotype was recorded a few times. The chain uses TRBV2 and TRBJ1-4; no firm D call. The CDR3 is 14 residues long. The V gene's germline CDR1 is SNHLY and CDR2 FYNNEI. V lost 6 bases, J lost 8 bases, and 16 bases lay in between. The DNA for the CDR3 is TGTGCCAGCAGCGAAACGACCTTAGGAGAAAAACTGTTTTTT. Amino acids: CASSETTLGEKLFF.

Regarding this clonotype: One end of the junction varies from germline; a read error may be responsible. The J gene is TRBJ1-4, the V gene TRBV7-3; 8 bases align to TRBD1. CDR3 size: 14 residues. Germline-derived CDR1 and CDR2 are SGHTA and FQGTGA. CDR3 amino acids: CASSPNGQGEKLFF. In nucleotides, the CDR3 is TGCGCCAGCAGCCCGAACGGACAGGGAGAAAAACTGTTTTTT.

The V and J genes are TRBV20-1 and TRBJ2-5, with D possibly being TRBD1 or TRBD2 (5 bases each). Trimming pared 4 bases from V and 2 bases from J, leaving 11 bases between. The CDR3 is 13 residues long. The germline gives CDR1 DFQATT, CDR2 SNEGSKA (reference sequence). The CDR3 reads CSAKGRVQETQYF. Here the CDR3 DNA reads TGCAGTGCTAAGGGACGGGTACAAGAGACCCAGTACTTC.

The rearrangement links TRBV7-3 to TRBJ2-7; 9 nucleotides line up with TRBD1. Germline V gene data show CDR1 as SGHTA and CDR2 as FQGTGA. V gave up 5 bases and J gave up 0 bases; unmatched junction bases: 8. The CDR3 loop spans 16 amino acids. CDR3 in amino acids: CASSPLGQGSSYEQYF. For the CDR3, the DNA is TGTGCCAGCAGCCCACTAGGACAGGGGAGCTCCTACGAGCAGTACTTC.

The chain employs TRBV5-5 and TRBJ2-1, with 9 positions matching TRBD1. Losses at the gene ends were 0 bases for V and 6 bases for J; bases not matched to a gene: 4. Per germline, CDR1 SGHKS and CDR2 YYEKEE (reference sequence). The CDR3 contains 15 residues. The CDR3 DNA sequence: TGTGCCAGCAGCTTGGCACCGGGACAGGGCAATGAGCAGTTCTTC. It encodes CASSLAPGQGNEQFF.

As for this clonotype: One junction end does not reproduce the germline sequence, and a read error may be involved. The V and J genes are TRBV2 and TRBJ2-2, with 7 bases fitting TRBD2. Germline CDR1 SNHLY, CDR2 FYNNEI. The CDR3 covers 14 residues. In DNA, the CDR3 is TGTGCCAGCAGTTACGGGGGGAACACCAGGGAGCTGTTTTTT. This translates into CASSYGGNTRELFF.

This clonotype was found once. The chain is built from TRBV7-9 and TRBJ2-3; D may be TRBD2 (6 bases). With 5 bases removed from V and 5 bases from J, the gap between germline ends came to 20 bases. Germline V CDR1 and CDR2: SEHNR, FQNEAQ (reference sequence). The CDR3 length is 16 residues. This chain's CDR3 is CASSQVVGSTGDTQYF. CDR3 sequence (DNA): TGTGCCAGCAGCCAAGTTGTCGGGAGTACAGGAGATACGCAGTATTTT.

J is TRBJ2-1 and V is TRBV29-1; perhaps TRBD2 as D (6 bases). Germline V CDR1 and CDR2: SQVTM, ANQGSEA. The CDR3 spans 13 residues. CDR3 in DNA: TGCAGTTCGCGACGCGGGACCTACAATGAGCAGTTCTTC. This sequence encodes CSSRRGTYNEQFF.

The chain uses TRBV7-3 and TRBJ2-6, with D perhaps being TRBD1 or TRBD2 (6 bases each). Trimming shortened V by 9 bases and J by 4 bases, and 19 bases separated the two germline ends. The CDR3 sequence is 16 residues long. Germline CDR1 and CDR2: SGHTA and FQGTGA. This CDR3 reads CASSNPGARGANVLTF. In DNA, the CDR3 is TGTGCCAGTAGTAACCCGGGGGCGAGGGGGGCCAACGTCCTGACTTTC.

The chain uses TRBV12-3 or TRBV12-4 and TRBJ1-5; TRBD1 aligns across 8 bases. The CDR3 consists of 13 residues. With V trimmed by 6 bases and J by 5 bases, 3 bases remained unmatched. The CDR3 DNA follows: TGTGCCAGCAGAGCAGGGGGCGATCAGCCCCAGCATTTT. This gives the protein CASRAGGDQPQHF.

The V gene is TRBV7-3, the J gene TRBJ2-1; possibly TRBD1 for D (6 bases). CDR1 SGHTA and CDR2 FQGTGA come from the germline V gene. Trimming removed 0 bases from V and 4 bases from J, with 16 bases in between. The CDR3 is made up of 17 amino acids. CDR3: CASSLTNGGPGYNEQFF. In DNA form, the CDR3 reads TGTGCCAGCAGCTTAACGAATGGGGGCCCCGGTTACAATGAGCAGTTCTTC.

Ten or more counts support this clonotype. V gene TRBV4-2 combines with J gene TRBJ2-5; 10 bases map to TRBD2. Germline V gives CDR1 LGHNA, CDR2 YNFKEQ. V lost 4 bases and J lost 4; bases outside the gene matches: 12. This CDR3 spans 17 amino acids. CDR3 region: CASSLGLGAGGPETQYF. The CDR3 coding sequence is TGTGCCAGCAGCCTCGGGTTAGGAGCGGGGGGGCCAGAGACCCAGTACTTC.

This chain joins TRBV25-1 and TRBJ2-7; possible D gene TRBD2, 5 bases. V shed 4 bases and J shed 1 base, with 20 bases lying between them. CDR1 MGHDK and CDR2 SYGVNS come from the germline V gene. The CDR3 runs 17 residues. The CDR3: CASSADPGAERSYEQYF. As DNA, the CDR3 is TGTGCCAGCAGTGCCGACCCTGGAGCGGAGCGATCCTACGAGCAGTACTTC.

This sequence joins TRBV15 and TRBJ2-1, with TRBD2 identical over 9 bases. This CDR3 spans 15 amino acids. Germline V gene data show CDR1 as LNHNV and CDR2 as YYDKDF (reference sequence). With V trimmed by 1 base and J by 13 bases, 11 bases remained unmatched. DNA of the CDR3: TGTGCCACCAGCAGAGGTGATAGCGGGGGAGGAGGACAGTTCTTC. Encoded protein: CATSRGDSGGGGQFF.

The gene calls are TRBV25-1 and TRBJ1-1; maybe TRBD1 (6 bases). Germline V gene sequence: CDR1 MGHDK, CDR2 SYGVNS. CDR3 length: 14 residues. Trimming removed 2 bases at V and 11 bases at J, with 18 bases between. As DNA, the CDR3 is TGTGCCAGCAGTGAAAGGGCAGGGGCCCTTGGTGCTTTCTTT. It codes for CASSERAGALGAFF.

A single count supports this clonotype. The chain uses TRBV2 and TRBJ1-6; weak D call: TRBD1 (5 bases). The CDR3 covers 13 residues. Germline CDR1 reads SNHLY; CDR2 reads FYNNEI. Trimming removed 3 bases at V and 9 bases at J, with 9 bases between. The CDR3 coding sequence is TGTGCCAGCAGTGAGGCTGGGGCTTCACCCCTCCACTTT. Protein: CASSEAGASPLHF.

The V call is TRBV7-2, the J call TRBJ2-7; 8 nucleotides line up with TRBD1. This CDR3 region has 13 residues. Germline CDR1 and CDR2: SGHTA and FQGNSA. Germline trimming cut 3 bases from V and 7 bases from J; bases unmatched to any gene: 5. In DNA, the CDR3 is TGTGCCAGCAGCTTGGGACAGGAAAGAGAGCAGTACTTC. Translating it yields CASSLGQEREQYF.

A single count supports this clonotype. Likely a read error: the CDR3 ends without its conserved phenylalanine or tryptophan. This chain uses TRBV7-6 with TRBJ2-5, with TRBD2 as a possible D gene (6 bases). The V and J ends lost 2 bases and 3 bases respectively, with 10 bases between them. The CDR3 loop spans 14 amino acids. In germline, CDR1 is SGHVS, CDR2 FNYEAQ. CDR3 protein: CASSLRASEETQYS. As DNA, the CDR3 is TGTGCCAGCAGCTTACGGGCTAGCGAAGAGACCCAGTACTCC.

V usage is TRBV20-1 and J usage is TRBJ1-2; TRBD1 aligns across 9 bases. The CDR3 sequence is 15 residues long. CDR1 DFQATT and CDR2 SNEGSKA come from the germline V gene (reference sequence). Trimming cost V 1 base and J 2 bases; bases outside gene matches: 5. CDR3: CSARGGQGMNYGYTF. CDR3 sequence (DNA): TGCAGTGCTAGAGGGGGACAGGGTATGAACTATGGCTACACCTTC.

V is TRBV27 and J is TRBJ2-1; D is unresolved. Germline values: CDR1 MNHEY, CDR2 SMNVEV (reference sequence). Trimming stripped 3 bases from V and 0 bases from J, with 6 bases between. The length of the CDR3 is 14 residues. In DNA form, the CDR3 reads TGTGCCAGCAGTTTGGGTTCCTCCTACAATGAGCAGTTCTTC. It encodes CASSLGSSYNEQFF.

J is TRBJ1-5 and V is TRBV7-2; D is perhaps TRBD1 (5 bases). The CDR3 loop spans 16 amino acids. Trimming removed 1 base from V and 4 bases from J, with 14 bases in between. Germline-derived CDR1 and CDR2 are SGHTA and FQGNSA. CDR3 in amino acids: CASSLVSGGRNQPQHF. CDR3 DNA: TGTGCCAGCAGCTTAGTTAGCGGGGGGAGAAATCAGCCCCAGCATTTT.

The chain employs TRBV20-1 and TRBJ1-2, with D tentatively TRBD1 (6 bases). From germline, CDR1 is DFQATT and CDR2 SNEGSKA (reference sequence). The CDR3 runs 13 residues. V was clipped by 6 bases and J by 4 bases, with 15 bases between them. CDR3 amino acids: CSAWGGAGYGYTF. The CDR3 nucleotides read TGCAGTGCATGGGGGGGGGCGGGCTATGGCTACACCTTC.

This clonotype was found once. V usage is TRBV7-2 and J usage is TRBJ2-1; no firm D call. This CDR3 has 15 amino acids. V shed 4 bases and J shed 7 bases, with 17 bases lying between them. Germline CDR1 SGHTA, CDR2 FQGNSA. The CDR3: CASSSLPTPENEQFF. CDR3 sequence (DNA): TGTGCCAGCAGCTCTTTACCAACCCCCGAGAATGAGCAGTTCTTC.

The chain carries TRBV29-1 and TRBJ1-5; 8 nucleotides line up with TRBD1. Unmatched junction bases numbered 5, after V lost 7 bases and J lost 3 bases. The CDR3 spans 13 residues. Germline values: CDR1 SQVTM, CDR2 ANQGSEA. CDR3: CSASGGFNQPQHF. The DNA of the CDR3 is TGCAGCGCCTCAGGGGGCTTCAATCAGCCCCAGCATTTT.

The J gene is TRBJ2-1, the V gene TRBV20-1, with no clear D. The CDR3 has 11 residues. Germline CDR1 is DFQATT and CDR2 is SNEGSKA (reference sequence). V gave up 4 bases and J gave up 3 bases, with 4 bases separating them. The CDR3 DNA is TGCAGTGCTAAGGACTACAATGAGCAGTTCTTC. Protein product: CSAKDYNEQFF.